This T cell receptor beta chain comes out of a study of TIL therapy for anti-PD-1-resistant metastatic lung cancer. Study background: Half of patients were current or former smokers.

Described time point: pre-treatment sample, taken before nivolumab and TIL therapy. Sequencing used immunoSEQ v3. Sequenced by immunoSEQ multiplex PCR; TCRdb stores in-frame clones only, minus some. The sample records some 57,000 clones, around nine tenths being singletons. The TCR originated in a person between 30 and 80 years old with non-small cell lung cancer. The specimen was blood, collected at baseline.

Here the CDR3 reads CASSTDTKDYGYTF. The CDR3 DNA reads TGTGCCAGTAGTACTGACACGAAGGACTATGGCTACACCTTC. The rearrangement uses TRBV19 and TRBJ1-2; D call uncertain. V was shortened by 4 bases and J by 3 bases, with 12 bases between the two germline ends. The CDR3 spans 14 residues. Looked up from germline, CDR1 is LNHDA and CDR2 is SQIVND (reference sequence).